This T cell receptor beta chain was captured in a study of T cell repertoires in aging, cancer and after chemotherapy. Study-wide results and caveats: These repertoire data do not allow conclusions about immunological memory after chemotherapy.

Germline CDR1 reads LNHNV; CDR2 reads YYDKDF (reference sequence). This CDR3 is built from 15 residues. Trimming took off 6 bases at V and 0 bases at J, with 11 bases between the two ends. A mixed TRB-A/B primer pool amplified rearranged TRB by multiplex touch-down PCR. TCRdb called the multiplex PCR reads again in MiXCR, with one record for every CDR3 protein. This table holds roughly 780 distinct CDR3 sequences, around 25% found once. TCR beta rearrangements were amplified from peripheral blood genomic DNA. By proportion, this clonotype is medium-sized. Its antigen is unidentified. J is TRBJ1-4 and V is TRBV15, with D maybe TRBD1 (6 bases). This clonotype was obtained from a human donor with a solid tumor. The sequenced sample was blood. CDR3 region: CATRDSTATNEKLFF. For the CDR3, the DNA is TGTGCCACCAGGGACAGTACCGCAACTAATGAAAAACTGTTTTTT.